The 31 T cell receptor beta chains below all came from one sample that was sequenced in a study of regulatory T cells in long-lasting Graves disease. Stated time point: newly diagnosed GD, antithyroid drugs for less than 3 months. PBMC RNA was the source of the TCR library. In building TCR beta libraries, iRepertoire HTBI primers were used together with Arm-PCR of CDR3 regions. TCRdb independently ran MiXCR on the multiplex PCR reads; one entry per CDR3 protein. Of approximately 250,000 distinct CDR3 sequences in the sample, around 20% were seen once. The sample consisted of peripheral blood mononuclear cells (PBMCs), taken at new diagnosis, from a patient treated with antithyroid drugs. These receptors all come from a female donor with Graves disease.

Notes on this clonotype: A much more abundant neighbour one base away suggests this may be a read error. The chain joins TRBV10-3 to TRBJ2-3; D not certain. From germline, CDR1 is ENHRY and CDR2 SYGVKD. V was pared by 4 bases and J by 4 bases, with 15 bases between. This CDR3 comprises 15 residues. The CDR3 here is CAISGLGMPADTQYF. CDR3 nucleotides: TGTGCCATCAGTGGACTTGGCATGCCGGCAGATACGCAGTATTTT.

V gene TRBV2 combines with J gene TRBJ1-1; TRBD1 matches at 7 bases. The CDR3 runs to 13 residues. V shed 7 bases and J 1 base; nucleotides not matched to a gene: 3. Germline V gives CDR1 SNHLY, CDR2 FYNNEI. DNA of the CDR3: TGTGCCAGCACGGACAGGTGGAACACTGAAGCTTTCTTT. This sequence encodes CASTDRWNTEAFF.

This clonotype was seen ten or more times. CDR3 region: CASSGEQGSNSPLHF. As DNA, the CDR3 is TGTGCCAGCAGTGGCGAACAGGGGAGCAATTCACCCCTCCACTTT. The gene calls are TRBV2 and TRBJ1-6, with 7 bases lining up with TRBD1. The CDR3 has 15 residues. Germline CDR1 is SNHLY and CDR2 is FYNNEI. The V and J ends lost 4 bases and 7 bases, in that order; junction bases with no gene match: 7.

The rearrangement joins TRBV28 to TRBJ2-7; D may be TRBD1 (6 bases). From germline, CDR1 is MDHEN and CDR2 SYDVKM. V was shortened by 6 bases and J by 6 bases, with 27 bases between the two germline ends. The CDR3 is 17 amino acids. The CDR3 DNA reads TGTGCCAGCAGGAAAAGACAGGCTAGAGATCAGGCGCCCGAGCAGTACTTC. Protein: CASRKRQARDQAPEQYF. Using reference TRBV28 and TRBJ2-7 for the parts outside the CDR3, the full variable domain is DVKVTQSSRYLVKRTGEKVFLECVQDMDHENMFWYRQDPGLGLRLIYFSYDVKMKEKGDIPEGYSVSREKKERFSLILESASTNQTSMYLCASRKRQARDQAPEQYFGPGTRLTVT.

This clonotype was found many times. The chain recombines TRBV3-1 with TRBJ1-1, with unresolved D. CDR3 size: 11 residues. Trimming left V 5 bases short and J 7 bases short, with 8 bases between. CDR1 and CDR2 from the germline V gene are LGHDT and YNNKEL (reference sequence). In DNA form, the CDR3 reads TGTGCCAGCAGCACGGAGGGTGAAGCTTTCTTT. It yields the protein CASSTEGEAFF.

This clonotype was detected many times. This chain joins TRBV28 and TRBJ2-6; no clear D gene. Germline V CDR1 and CDR2: MDHEN, SYDVKM. Deletions cut 0 bases from V and 1 base from J, with 4 bases between. The CDR3 totals 15 residues. CDR3 amino acids: CASSLWLSGANVLTF. The CDR3 DNA reads as TGTGCCAGCAGTTTATGGCTTTCTGGGGCCAACGTCCTGACTTTC. Supplemented by reference TRBV28 and TRBJ2-6, the full variable domain reads DVKVTQSSRYLVKRTGEKVFLECVQDMDHENMFWYRQDPGLGLRLIYFSYDVKMKEKGDIPEGYSVSREKKERFSLILESASTNQTSMYLCASSLWLSGANVLTFGAGSRLTVL.

The chain uses TRBV27 and TRBJ1-1; no definite D call. This CDR3 is built from 14 residues. V shed 4 bases and J shed 1 base, with 10 bases lying between them. Germline-derived CDR1 and CDR2 are MNHEY and SMNVEV (reference sequence). The CDR3 region is CASSWSATNTEAFF. CDR3 sequence (DNA): TGTGCCAGCAGTTGGAGCGCCACGAACACTGAAGCTTTCTTT.

This clonotype has ten or more counts. V and J are TRBV20-1 and TRBJ1-2; D gene unclear. Germline loops: CDR1 DFQATT, CDR2 SNEGSKA (reference sequence). The ends were cut back, 0 bases at V and 4 bases at J, with 9 bases in the middle. This CDR3 is 13 amino acids long. CDR3 bases: TGCAGTGCTAGAGACCCATCTGGCTATGGCTACACCTTC. This gives the protein CSARDPSGYGYTF.

V is TRBV28 and J is TRBJ1-5; D gene ambiguous. Trimming took off 3 bases at V and 4 bases at J, with 13 bases between the two ends. This CDR3 has 15 amino acids. CDR1 MDHEN and CDR2 SYDVKM come from the germline V gene. The CDR3 DNA reads as TGTGCCAGCAGTTTTGGAAGCAGAGGGAATCAGCCCCAGCATTTT. This gives the protein CASSFGSRGNQPQHF.

This clonotype occurred many times. This chain uses TRBV20-1 with TRBJ1-2, with 7 bases lining up with TRBD1. V trimming: 2 bases; J trimming: 3 bases; junction bases outside the gene matches: 9. Germline V gene sequence: CDR1 DFQATT, CDR2 SNEGSKA (reference sequence). The CDR3 contains 15 residues. CDR3 sequence: CSARTLTGNDYGYTF. DNA of the CDR3: TGCAGTGCTAGAACCTTGACAGGGAACGACTATGGCTACACCTTC.

This clonotype was seen repeatedly, ten times or more. The rearrangement joins TRBV10-3 to TRBJ2-7, with TRBD2 matching over 9 bases. The CDR3 has 15 amino acids. Trimming removed 0 bases from V and 5 bases from J; junction bases left unmatched: 5. Looked up from germline, CDR1 is ENHRY and CDR2 is SYGVKD. CDR3 DNA: TGTGCCATCAGTGAGTCGGCGGGAGGGCCCAACGAGCAGTACTTC. This sequence encodes CAISESAGGPNEQYF.

This clonotype was counted many times. The chain links TRBV20-1 to TRBJ1-2; TRBD1 might be the D (5 bases). CDR1 is DFQATT and CDR2 is SNEGSKA in the germline V gene (reference sequence). This CDR3 comprises 12 residues. V was shortened by 5 bases and J by 2 bases, with 9 bases between the two germline ends. The CDR3 DNA sequence: TGCAGTGCTTGGGGGGGAAACTATGGCTACACCTTC. Encoded protein: CSAWGGNYGYTF.

This clonotype has at least ten counts. The rearrangement uses TRBV5-1 and TRBJ2-7; 9 bases line up with TRBD2. V lost 0 bases to trimming and J lost 0 bases; unmatched junction nucleotides: 22. CDR1 is SGHRS and CDR2 is YFSETQ in the germline V gene. This CDR3 has 22 amino acids. CDR3 sequence: CASSLAAGTATTSGPFSYEQYF. The DNA for the CDR3 is TGCGCCAGCAGCTTGGCCGCAGGGACTGCTACGACTAGCGGCCCTTTCTCCTACGAGCAGTACTTC. Drawing the rest from reference TRBV5-1 and TRBJ2-7, the complete variable domain is KAGVTQTPRYLIKTRGQQVTLSCSPISGHRSVSWYQQTPGQGLQFLFEYFSETQRNKGNFPGRFSGRQFSNSRSEMNVSTLELGDSALYLCASSLAAGTATTSGPFSYEQYFGPGTRLTVT.

This clonotype was observed at least ten times. The gene calls are TRBV12-3 or TRBV12-4 and TRBJ1-2, with D perhaps matching TRBD1 (6 bases). V shed 8 bases and J shed 7 bases, with 20 bases lying between them. This CDR3 is built from 14 residues. DNA of the CDR3: TGTGCCAGCGTAAACACAGGGTGGGGGGCTGGCTACACCTTC. Its translation: CASVNTGWGAGYTF.

The chain joins TRBV20-1 to TRBJ2-1; 9 bases align to TRBD2. CDR1 is DFQATT, CDR2 SNEGSKA, per germline (reference sequence). This CDR3 contains 16 residues. V was clipped by 2 bases and J by 7 bases; unmatched bases: 12. In nucleotides, the CDR3 is TGCAGTGCTAGACACACGGCGGGACTAGCTAGGAATGAGCAGTTCTTC. Its protein is CSARHTAGLARNEQFF.

A word on this clonotype: A much larger clone lies one base from this, so it may be a read error. The chain recombines TRBV18 with TRBJ1-3; D uncertain. Germline CDR1 is KGHSH and CDR2 is LQKENI. The CDR3 has 14 residues. Trimming removed 6 bases at V and 4 bases at J, with 13 bases between. The CDR3 loop is CASSLDGRGNTIYF. In DNA form, the CDR3 reads TGTGCCAGCTCCCTGGACGGCCGCGGAAACACCATATATTTT.

Comments on this clonotype: A far larger clone lies a single base away; this is likely a read error. The V and J genes are TRBV28 and TRBJ1-1, with D unclear. Germline V gene lookup returns CDR1 MDHEN and CDR2 SYDVKM. V dropped 6 bases and J dropped 1 base, with 9 bases sitting between them. The CDR3 is 13 amino acids. CDR3 protein: CASSDKANTEAFF. In nucleotides, the CDR3 is TGTGCCAGCAGCGACAAGGCGAACACTGAAGCTTTCTTT.

Concerning this clonotype: This sequence may be a read error, since a much larger clone differs from it by one base. The chain couples TRBV6-2 or TRBV6-3 to TRBJ2-5; the D is unclear. The CDR3 spans 13 residues. The germline V gene has CDR1 MNHEY and CDR2 SVGEGT. In DNA, the CDR3 is TGTGTCAGCAGTTACAACCTCCAAGAGACCCAGTACTTC. Translation gives CVSSYNLQETQYF.

In the case of this clonotype: Possible read error: a much larger clone is one base away. V usage is TRBV7-9 and J usage is TRBJ2-7; D tentatively fits TRBD1 or TRBD2 (5 bases each). Germline-derived CDR1 and CDR2 are SEHNR and FQNEAQ (reference sequence). The CDR3 contains 13 residues. The V end lost 1 base, the J end lost 7 bases, and 11 bases lay between the germline ends. The CDR3 protein is CASSLEEWGEQYF. The CDR3 DNA follows: TGTGCCAGCAGCTTAGAGGAGTGGGGGGAGCAGTACTTC. Full variable domain (rest looked up from reference TRBV7-9 and TRBJ2-7): DTGVSQNPRHKITKRGQNVTFRCDPISEHNRLYWYRQTLGQGPEFLTYFQNEAQLEKSRLLSDRFSAERPKGSFSTLEIQRTEQGDSAMYLCASSLEEWGEQYFGPGTRLTVT.

The chain carries TRBV9 and TRBJ2-7, with TRBD1 matching over 9 bases. With V trimmed by 4 bases and J by 7 bases, 12 bases remained unmatched. Germline CDR1 SGDLS, CDR2 YYNGEE. The CDR3 spans 15 residues. This CDR3 reads CASSTAGTGSGEQYF. The CDR3, as DNA: TGTGCCAGCAGCACGGCCGGGACAGGGTCGGGTGAGCAGTACTTC. Full variable domain (rest looked up from reference TRBV9 and TRBJ2-7): DSGVTQTPKHLITATGQRVTLRCSPRSGDLSVYWYQQSLDQGLQFLIQYYNGEERAKGNILERFSAQQFPDLHSELNLSSLELGDSALYFCASSTAGTGSGEQYFGPGTRLTVT.

This clonotype has at least ten counts. V gene TRBV19 combines with J gene TRBJ1-2; 7 bases fit TRBD1. The CDR3 has 14 amino acids. V shed 9 bases, J shed 1 base, and the junction held 8 bases outside the gene matches. Germline V gene data show CDR1 as LNHDA and CDR2 as SQIVND (reference sequence). CDR3 coding DNA: TGTGCCAGCCGGGACAGAAATAATAACTATGGCTACACCTTC. This sequence encodes CASRDRNNNYGYTF.

This clonotype was detected ten times or more. The chain has TRBV24-1 and TRBJ2-1, with TRBD2 matching 7 bases. Germline CDR1 KGHDR, CDR2 SFDVKD. J lost 0 bases, V lost 3 bases, and 4 bases had no gene match. The CDR3 is 16 residues long. The CDR3 loop reads CATSDPRDYSYNEQFF. The CDR3 coding sequence is TGTGCCACCAGTGATCCCCGGGACTACTCCTACAATGAGCAGTTCTTC.

This clonotype was recorded at least ten times. This chain links TRBV6-1 with TRBJ2-3, with 10 bases that match TRBD1. This CDR3 has 15 residues. Germline V gives CDR1 MNHNS, CDR2 SASEGT. The V and J ends lost 8 bases and 3 bases, in that order; junction bases with no gene match: 8. In DNA form, the CDR3 reads TGTGCCAGCTCCCAGGACAGGGGGGGAACAGATACGCAGTATTTT. Translation gives CASSQDRGGTDTQYF.

The chain couples TRBV6-6 to TRBJ2-7, with D perhaps matching TRBD2 (6 bases). V was cut by 0 bases and J by 5 bases, with 14 bases left in between. The germline V gene encodes CDR1 MNHNY and CDR2 SVGAGI (reference sequence). This CDR3 comprises 15 residues. The CDR3 loop is CASSYSPFPGDEQYF. The CDR3 DNA reads TGTGCCAGCAGTTACTCGCCTTTTCCGGGGGACGAGCAGTACTTC.

This clonotype was picked up many times. This sequence joins TRBV28 and TRBJ2-7, with a weak D call TRBD2 (6 bases). The CDR3 totals 15 residues. From germline, CDR1 is MDHEN and CDR2 SYDVKM. V was clipped by 5 bases and J by 0 bases, with 14 bases between them. DNA for the CDR3: TGTGCCAGCAGTCAGGTAGCGGAAACCTCCTACGAGCAGTACTTC. Translating it yields CASSQVAETSYEQYF.

This clonotype was recorded at least ten times. This sequence joins TRBV5-6 and TRBJ1-2, with 7 nucleotides matching TRBD1. Trimming took 0 bases from V and 3 from J; bases not matched to a gene: 5. This CDR3 region has 15 residues. Germline V gene lookup returns CDR1 SGHDT and CDR2 YYEEEE. CDR3 loop: CASSLADRVDYGYTF. CDR3 bases: TGTGCCAGCAGCTTGGCCGACAGGGTTGACTATGGCTACACCTTC.

This clonotype was found many times. The V and J genes are TRBV13 and TRBJ2-3; D ambiguous. This CDR3 is 13 amino acids long. The V gene lost 2 bases and the J gene lost 3 bases, with 6 bases spanning the gap. CDR1 is PRHDT and CDR2 is FYEKMQ in the germline V gene (reference sequence). CDR3 DNA sequence: TGTGCCAGCAGCTTAACAGATACAGATACGCAGTATTTT. Amino acids: CASSLTDTDTQYF.

The sample holds many counts of this clonotype. The chain recombines TRBV10-2 with TRBJ2-1; D may be TRBD2 (5 bases). Germline assignment: CDR1 WSHSY and CDR2 SAAADI. Trimming removed 4 bases at V and 7 bases at J, with 8 bases between. This CDR3 has 12 residues. CDR3 sequence: CASSGTVNEQFF. CDR3 bases: TGCGCCAGCAGTGGGACTGTTAATGAGCAGTTCTTC.

This clonotype was seen many times. DNA of the CDR3: TGTGCCAGCAGCGCCCGGACAGGGGGTGACACCGGGGAGCTGTTTTTT. This translates into CASSARTGGDTGELFF. The V gene is TRBV11-3, the J gene TRBJ2-2, with 10 nucleotides matching TRBD1. The CDR3 totals 16 residues. J was trimmed by 3 bases and V by 5 bases; bases with no gene match: 6. The germline V gene encodes CDR1 SGHNT and CDR2 YENEEA.

This clonotype was picked up many times. This sequence joins TRBV28 and TRBJ2-7; D uncertain. The CDR3 sequence is 12 residues long. The germline V gene has CDR1 MDHEN and CDR2 SYDVKM. CDR3 region: CASRKGSYEQYF. As DNA, the CDR3 is TGTGCTTCGCGGAAGGGTTCCTACGAGCAGTACTTC.

This clonotype was seen repeatedly, ten times or more. The CDR3 DNA reads TGTGCCAGCTCGACCTCGGCCAGGGACAATGAGCAGTTCTTC. Translating gives CASSTSARDNEQFF. The chain employs TRBV18 and TRBJ2-1; TRBD1 is a possible D gene (5 bases). This CDR3 has 14 amino acids. Trimming pared 6 bases from V and 5 bases from J, leaving 14 bases between. CDR1 KGHSH and CDR2 LQKENI come from the germline V gene. Filled out from reference TRBV18 and TRBJ2-1, the complete variable domain reads NAGVMQNPRHLVRRRGQEARLRCSPMKGHSHVYWYRQLPEEGLKFMVYLQKENIIDESGMPKERFSAEFPKEGPSILRIQQVVRGDSAAYFCASSTSARDNEQFFGPGTRLTVL.